This is a list of T cell receptor beta chains from one sample in a study of persistence of HIV-infected CD4 T cells. Here immunoSEQ multiplex PCR was the method, and the copy in TCRdb shows in-frame clones only, minus some. There are 40,000 to 50,000 clones in the sample; 75% to 85% occur only once, and 3% lies in the top ten. These receptors' antigens are unknown. The specimen was CD4+ T cells sorted from PBMCs after approximately 20-hour stimulation, collected from a patient who received antiretroviral therapy. These receptors came from an adult man with HIV who was CMV-seropositive. Both conserved end residues are part of each CDR3. Size tells how often a clone was seen (once, few, many) or the class of an expanded clone, and some rows leave it out.

V gene | clone size | CDR3 protein
TRBV29-1 | once | CSAGASNQPQHF
TRBV30 | NA | CAWNRGEFYNEQFF
TRBV4-2 | NA | CASSPDAIGGLSPGELFF
TRBV10-3 | NA | CAISESYKVGAISGANVLTF
TRBV5-1 | NA | CASRSVVRENTGELFF
TRBV20-1 | once | CSASRPGGQSSEKLFF
TRBV10-2 | NA | CASRTGGSTEAFF
TRBV6-5 | once | CASTYSRDPQSPLHF
TRBV2 | NA | CASIGQMNTEAFF
TRBV5-5 | NA | CASSLATGGGSSPLHF
TRBV30 | NA | CAWSALGAGMNTEAFF
TRBV3-1/TRBV3-2 | NA | CASSQGTHEQYF
TRBV4-2 | NA | CASSPYLGGVDNQPQHF
TRBV10-3 | NA | CAISEPGTGGNYGYTF
TRBV7-6 | once | CASSLVGDTQYF
TRBV2 | NA | CARGGVLKNSPLHF
TRBV5-1 | NA | CASSPDRNSYNEQFF
TRBV5-4 | NA | CASSLGGAVYNEQFF
TRBV14 | few | CASSRQRTRTDTQYF
TRBV18 | NA | CASSPPVRKSSYEQYF
TRBV18 | NA | CASSSTSGGVDTQYF
TRBV7-9 | NA | CASSFGLATEAFF
TRBV4-2 | NA | CASSQDGTGNTIYF
TRBV7-2 | NA | CASSLEGGVGSEQYF
TRBV14 | NA | CASSSRTRITDTQYF
TRBV9 | NA | CASSVVSGATGELFF
TRBV29-1 | once | CSVFGISSSGHSYEQYF
TRBV13 | NA | CASSQQGNNQPQHF
TRBV4-2 | NA | CASSQGRINEQFF
TRBV19 | few | CASSMGQNSGNTIYF
TRBV19 | NA | CASSKKGGTGELFF
TRBV19 | NA | CASSPGQWEAKNIQYF
TRBV19 | NA | CASSVTGTANTEAFF
TRBV10-3 | NA | CAISGRERTEAFF
TRBV9 | NA | CASSVKGRSTEAFF
TRBV3-1/TRBV3-2 | NA | CASSQDGGQAYGYTF
TRBV4-2 | once | CASSQDLVGGAGPAFF
TRBV11-3 | NA | CASSAGTGSNTQYF
TRBV6-2/TRBV6-3 | few | CASSRWLGASTEAFF
TRBV11-3 | once | CASSPGNTQYF
TRBV7-6 | NA | CASSLAGRASEKLFF
TRBV5-1 | NA | CASSLAGDPGTGELFF
TRBV30 | NA | CAWRAGQSSYNEQFF
TRBV19 | once | CASSTGQSHTGELFF
TRBV5-1 | NA | CASSPTVGSSYNEQFF
TRBV5-1 | NA | CASGGALSSEAFF
TRBV6-5 | NA | CASSLSSRVNYGYTF
TRBV6-5 | once | CASSSDRGYGQPQHF
TRBV6-5 | NA | CANLDPPVSYEQYF
TRBV3-1/TRBV3-2 | NA | CASSPRTGRGGEKLFF
TRBV6-5 | NA | CASKEGADGKNIQYF
TRBV7-2 | NA | CASRMDRVNGELFF
TRBV6-5 | NA | CASSYGTSWSEQYF
TRBV20-1 | NA | CSARFHEQYF
TRBV2 | few | CASITRGSNYGYTF